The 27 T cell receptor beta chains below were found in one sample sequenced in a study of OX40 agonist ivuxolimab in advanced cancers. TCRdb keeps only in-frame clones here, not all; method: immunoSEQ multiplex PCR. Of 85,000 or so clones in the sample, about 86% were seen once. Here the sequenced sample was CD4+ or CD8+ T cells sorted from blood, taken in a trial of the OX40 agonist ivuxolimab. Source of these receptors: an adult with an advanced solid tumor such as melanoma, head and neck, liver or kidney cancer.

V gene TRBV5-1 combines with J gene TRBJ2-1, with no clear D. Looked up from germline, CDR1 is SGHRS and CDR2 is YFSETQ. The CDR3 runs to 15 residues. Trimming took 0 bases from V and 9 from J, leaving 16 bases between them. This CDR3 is CASSLDGTIGSEQFF. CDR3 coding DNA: TGCGCCAGCAGCTTGGACGGAACAATCGGCAGTGAGCAGTTCTTC. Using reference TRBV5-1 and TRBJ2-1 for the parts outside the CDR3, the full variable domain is KAGVTQTPRYLIKTRGQQVTLSCSPISGHRSVSWYQQTPGQGLQFLFEYFSETQRNKGNFPGRFSGRQFSNSRSEMNVSTLELGDSALYLCASSLDGTIGSEQFFGPGTRLTVL.

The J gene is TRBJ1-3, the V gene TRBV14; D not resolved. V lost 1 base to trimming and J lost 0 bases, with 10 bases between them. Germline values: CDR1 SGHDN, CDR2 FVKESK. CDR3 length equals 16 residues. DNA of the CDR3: TGTGCCAGCAGCCAAGGATTGGCGAGCTCTGGAAACACCATATATTTT. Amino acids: CASSQGLASSGNTIYF.

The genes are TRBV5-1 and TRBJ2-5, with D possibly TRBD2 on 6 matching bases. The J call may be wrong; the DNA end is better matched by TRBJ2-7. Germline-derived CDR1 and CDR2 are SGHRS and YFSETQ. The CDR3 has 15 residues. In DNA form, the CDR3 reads TGCGCCAGCAGCCTGGGACTCTTGAGCTCCTACGAGCAGTACTTC. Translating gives CASSLGLLSSYEQYF.

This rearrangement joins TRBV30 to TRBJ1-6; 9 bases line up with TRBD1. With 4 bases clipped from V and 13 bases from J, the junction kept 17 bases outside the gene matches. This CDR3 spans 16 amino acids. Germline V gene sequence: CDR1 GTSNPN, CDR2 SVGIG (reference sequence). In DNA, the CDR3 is TGTGCCTGGAACCTGAACACCGGGACAGGGTCTCCTCCCCTCCACTTT. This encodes CAWNLNTGTGSPPLHF.

In DNA form, the CDR3 reads TGTGCTAGTGCCCGGACTAGCGGGAAAGGGGAGCTGTTTTTT. It encodes CASARTSGKGELFF. This rearrangement joins TRBV12-5 to TRBJ2-2; 12 bases are shared with TRBD2. Trimming cost V 7 bases and J 8 bases; bases outside gene matches: 5. The CDR3 has 14 amino acids. The germline V gene has CDR1 LGHNT and CDR2 FRNRAP.

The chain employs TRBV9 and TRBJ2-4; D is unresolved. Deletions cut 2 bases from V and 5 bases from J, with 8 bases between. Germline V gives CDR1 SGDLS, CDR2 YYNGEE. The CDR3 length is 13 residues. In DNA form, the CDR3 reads TGTGCCAGCAGCGTTGATACCCAAAACATTCAGTACTTC. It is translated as CASSVDTQNIQYF.

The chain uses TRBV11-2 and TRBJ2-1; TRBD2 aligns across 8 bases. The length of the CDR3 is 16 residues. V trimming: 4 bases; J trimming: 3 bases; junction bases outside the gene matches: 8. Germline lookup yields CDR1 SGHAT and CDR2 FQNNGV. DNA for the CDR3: TGTGCCAGCAGCTCAAACTCCGGGACTAGCTACAATGAGCAGTTCTTC. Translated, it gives CASSSNSGTSYNEQFF.

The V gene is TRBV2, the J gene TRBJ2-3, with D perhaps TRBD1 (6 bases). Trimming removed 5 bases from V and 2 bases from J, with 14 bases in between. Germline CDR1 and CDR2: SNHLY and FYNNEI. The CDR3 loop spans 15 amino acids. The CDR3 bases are TGTGCCAGCAGTCCAGATCGACAGGCCACAGATACGCAGTATTTT. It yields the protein CASSPDRQATDTQYF. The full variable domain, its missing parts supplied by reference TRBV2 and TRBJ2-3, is EPEVTQTPSHQVTQMGQEVILRCVPISNHLYFYWYRQILGQKVEFLVSFYNNEISEKSEIFDDQFSVERPDGSNFTLKIRSTKLEDSAMYFCASSPDRQATDTQYFGPGTRLTVL.

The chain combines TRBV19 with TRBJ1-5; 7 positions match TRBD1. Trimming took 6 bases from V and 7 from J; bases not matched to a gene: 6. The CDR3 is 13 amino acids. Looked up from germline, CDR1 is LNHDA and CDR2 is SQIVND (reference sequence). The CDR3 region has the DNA TGTGCCAGTAGAGCCGGGACAGTACAGCCCCAGCATTTT. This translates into CASRAGTVQPQHF.

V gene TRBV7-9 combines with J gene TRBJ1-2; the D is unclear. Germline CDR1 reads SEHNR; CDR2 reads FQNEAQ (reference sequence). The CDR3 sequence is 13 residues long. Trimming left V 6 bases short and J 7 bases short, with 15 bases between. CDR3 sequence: CASSPEFLLGYTF. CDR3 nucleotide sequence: TGTGCCAGCAGTCCAGAGTTTTTGCTTGGCTACACCTTC.

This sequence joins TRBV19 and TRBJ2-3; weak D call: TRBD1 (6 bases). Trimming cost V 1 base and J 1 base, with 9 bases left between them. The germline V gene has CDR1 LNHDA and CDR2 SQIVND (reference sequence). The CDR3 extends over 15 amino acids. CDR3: CASSIAQGGTDTQYF. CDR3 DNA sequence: TGTGCCAGTAGTATAGCACAGGGCGGCACAGATACGCAGTATTTT.

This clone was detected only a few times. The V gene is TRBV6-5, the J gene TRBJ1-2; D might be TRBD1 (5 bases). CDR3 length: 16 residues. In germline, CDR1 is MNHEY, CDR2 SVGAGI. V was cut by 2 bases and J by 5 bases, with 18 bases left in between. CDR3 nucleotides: TGTGCCAGCAGTTACACCGACGGGGGACTCGCGTATGGCTACACCTTC. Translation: CASSYTDGGLAYGYTF.

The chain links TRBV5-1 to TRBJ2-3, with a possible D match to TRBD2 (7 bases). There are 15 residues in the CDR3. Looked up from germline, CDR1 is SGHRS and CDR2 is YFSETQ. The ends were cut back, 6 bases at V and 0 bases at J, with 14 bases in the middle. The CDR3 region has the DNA TGCGCCAGCATGACGGGGGGCCCCAGCACAGATACGCAGTATTTT. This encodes CASMTGGPSTDTQYF.

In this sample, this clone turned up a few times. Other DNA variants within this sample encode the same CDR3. The CDR3 spells CASSLVGNTEAFF. In DNA, the CDR3 is TGTGCCAGCAGCTTGGTGGGGAACACTGAAGCTTTCTTT. This chain links TRBV7-9 with TRBJ1-1, with unresolved D. From germline, CDR1 is SEHNR and CDR2 FQNEAQ (reference sequence). The CDR3 is 13 residues long. V gave up 3 bases and J gave up 1 base, with 6 bases separating them.

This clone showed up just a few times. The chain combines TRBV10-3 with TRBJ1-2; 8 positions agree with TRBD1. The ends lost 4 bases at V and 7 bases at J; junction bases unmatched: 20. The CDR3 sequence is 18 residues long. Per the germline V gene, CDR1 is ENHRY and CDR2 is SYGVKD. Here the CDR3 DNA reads TGTGCCATCAGTGCCACCGGGACAGGACTTTCTCCGGGACTTGGCTACACCTTC. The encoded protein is CAISATGTGLSPGLGYTF.

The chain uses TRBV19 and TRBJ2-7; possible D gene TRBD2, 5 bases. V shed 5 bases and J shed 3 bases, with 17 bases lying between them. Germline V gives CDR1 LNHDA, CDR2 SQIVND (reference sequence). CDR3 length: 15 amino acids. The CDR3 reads CASSPTLFGDYEQYF. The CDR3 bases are TGTGCCAGTAGTCCGACCCTATTCGGGGACTACGAGCAGTACTTC. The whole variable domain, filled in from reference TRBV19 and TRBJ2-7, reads DGGITQSPKYLFRKEGQNVTLSCEQNLNHDAMYWYRQDPGQGLRLIYYSQIVNDFQKGDIAEGYSVSREKKESFPLTVTSAQKNPTAFYLCASSPTLFGDYEQYFGPGTRLTVT.

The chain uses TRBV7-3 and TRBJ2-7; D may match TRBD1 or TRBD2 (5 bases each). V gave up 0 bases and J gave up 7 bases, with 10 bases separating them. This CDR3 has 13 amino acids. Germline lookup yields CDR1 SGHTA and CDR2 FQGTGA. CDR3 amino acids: CASSLTVGEEQYF. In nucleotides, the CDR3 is TGTGCCAGCAGCTTAACGGTGGGGGAGGAGCAGTACTTC.

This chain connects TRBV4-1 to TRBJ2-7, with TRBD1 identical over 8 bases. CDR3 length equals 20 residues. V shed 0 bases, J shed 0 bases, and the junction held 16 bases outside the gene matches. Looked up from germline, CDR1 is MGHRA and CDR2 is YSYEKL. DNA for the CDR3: TGCGCCAGCAGCCAAGATCGAGGGCAGGGGGCTCGAATAAGCTCCTACGAGCAGTACTTC. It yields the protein CASSQDRGQGARISSYEQYF.

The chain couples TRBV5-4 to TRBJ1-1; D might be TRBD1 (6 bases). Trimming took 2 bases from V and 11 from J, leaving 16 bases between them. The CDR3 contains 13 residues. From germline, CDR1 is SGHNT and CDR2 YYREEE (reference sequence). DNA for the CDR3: TGTGCCAGCAGCTTACAGGGTTCCTACGACGCTTTCTTT. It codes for CASSLQGSYDAFF.

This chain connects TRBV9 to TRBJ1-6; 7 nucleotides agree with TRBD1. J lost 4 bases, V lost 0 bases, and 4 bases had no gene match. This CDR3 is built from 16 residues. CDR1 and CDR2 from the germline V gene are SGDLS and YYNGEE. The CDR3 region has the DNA TGTGCCAGCAGCGTAGATGCCAGGGGGTATAATTCACCCCTCCACTTT. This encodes CASSVDARGYNSPLHF. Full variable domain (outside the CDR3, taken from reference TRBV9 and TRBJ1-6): DSGVTQTPKHLITATGQRVTLRCSPRSGDLSVYWYQQSLDQGLQFLIQYYNGEERAKGNILERFSAQQFPDLHSELNLSSLELGDSALYFCASSVDARGYNSPLHFGNGTRLTVT.

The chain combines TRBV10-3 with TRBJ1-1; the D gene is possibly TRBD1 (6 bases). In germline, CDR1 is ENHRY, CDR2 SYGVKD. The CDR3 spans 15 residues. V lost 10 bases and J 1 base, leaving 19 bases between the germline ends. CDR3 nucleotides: TGTGCCAGTGTTCCAGGGGACTTTCGGAACACTGAAGCTTTCTTT. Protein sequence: CASVPGDFRNTEAFF.

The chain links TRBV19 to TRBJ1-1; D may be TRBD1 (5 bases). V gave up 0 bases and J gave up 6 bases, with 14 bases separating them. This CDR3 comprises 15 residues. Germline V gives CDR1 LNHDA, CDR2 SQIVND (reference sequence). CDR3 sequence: CASSIDFGGRAEAFF. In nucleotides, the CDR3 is TGTGCCAGTAGTATAGATTTCGGGGGGAGGGCTGAAGCTTTCTTT.

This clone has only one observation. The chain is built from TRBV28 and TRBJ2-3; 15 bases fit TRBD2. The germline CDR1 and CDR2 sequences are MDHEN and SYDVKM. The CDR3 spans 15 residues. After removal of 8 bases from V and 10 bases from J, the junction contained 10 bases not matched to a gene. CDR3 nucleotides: TGTGCCAGCCGACCGGGACTAGCGGGGGGCGGAGCGCAGTATTTT. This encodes CASRPGLAGGGAQYF.

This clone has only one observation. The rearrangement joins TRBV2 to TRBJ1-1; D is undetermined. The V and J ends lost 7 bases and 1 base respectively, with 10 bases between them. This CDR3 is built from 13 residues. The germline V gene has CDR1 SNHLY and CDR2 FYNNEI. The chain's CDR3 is CASTESRNTEAFF. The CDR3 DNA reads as TGTGCCAGCACCGAGTCTAGGAACACTGAAGCTTTCTTT.

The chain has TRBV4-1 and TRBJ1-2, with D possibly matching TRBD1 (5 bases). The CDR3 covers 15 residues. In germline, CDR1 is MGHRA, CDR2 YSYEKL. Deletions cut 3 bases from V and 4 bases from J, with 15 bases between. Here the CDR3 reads CASSQPPREVYGYTF. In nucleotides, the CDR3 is TGCGCCAGCAGCCAGCCACCCAGGGAGGTCTATGGCTACACCTTC.

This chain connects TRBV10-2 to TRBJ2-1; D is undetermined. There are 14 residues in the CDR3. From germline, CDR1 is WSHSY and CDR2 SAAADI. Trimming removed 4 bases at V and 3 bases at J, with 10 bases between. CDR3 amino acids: CASSGLAFYNEQFF. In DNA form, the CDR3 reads TGCGCCAGCAGTGGACTTGCCTTCTACAATGAGCAGTTCTTC.

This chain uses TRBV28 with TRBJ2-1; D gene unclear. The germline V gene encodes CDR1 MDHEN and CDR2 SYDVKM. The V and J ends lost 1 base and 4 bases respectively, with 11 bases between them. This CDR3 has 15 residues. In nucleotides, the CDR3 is TGTGCCAGCAGTTTATCGACTCCACAGTACAATGAGCAGTTCTTC. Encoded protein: CASSLSTPQYNEQFF.